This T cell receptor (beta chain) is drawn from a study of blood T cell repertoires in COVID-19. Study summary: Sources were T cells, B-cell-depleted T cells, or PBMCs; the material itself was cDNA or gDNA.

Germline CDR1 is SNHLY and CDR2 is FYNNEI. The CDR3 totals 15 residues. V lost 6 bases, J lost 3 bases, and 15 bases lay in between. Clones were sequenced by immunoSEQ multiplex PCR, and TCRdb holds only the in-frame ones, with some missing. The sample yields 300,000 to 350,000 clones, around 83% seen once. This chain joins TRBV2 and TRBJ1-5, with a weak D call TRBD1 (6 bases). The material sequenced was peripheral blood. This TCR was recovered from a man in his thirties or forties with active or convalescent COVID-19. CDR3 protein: CASSVMQGHNQPQHF. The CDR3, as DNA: TGTGCCAGCAGCGTGATGCAGGGACACAATCAGCCCCAGCATTTT.